Listed below are T cell receptor beta chains from one sample, sequenced in a study of T cell responses to AZD1222 COVID-19 vaccine. Method: immunoSEQ multiplex PCR; TCRdb's copy keeps in-frame clones and lacks some. This table holds 120,000 to 150,000 clones, 85% to 90% found once. This sample comprised peripheral blood, obtained 28 days after the second AZD1222 dose. The receptor source for this set is an adult who received the AZD1222 COVID-19 vaccine. Each CDR3 is given with its conserved first and last residue. A D gene is named only where the DNA matches it firmly. Clone size is stated in some rows and not others, as once, few, many or a class when expanded.

clone size,V gene,D gene,J gene,CDR3 DNA,CDR3 protein
-,TRBV27,-,TRBJ2-3,TGTGCCAGCAGTTTATTAGGGGGGGAAAGCACAGATACGCAGTATTTT,CASSLLGGESTDTQYF
-,TRBV5-1,-,TRBJ1-1,TGCGCCAGCAGCTTGAGAACAGGGATGAACACTGAAGCTTTCTTT,CASSLRTGMNTEAFF
-,TRBV18,-,TRBJ1-5,TGTGCCAGCTCACTACATCAAGGCTGGGATCAGCCCCAGCATTTT,CASSLHQGWDQPQHF
-,TRBV5-6,-,TRBJ2-3,TGTGCCAGCAGCTTGACGGGCACAGATACGCAGTATTTT,CASSLTGTDTQYF
-,TRBV5-4,TRBD2,TRBJ2-1,TGTGCCAGCAGCTCCCCACTAGCGGGAAACTCCTACAATGAGCAGTTCTTC,CASSSPLAGNSYNEQFF
-,TRBV5-1,-,TRBJ1-1,TGCGCCAGCAGCTTGGGGACCGACCTTATAGGGCACACTGAAGCTTTCTTT,CASSLGTDLIGHTEAFF
-,TRBV3-1/TRBV3-2,-,TRBJ2-5,TGTGCCAGCAGCCAAGTTACCACGGGGACCCAGTACTTC,CASSQVTTGTQYF
-,TRBV9,-,TRBJ1-1,TGTGCCAGCAGCGTAGGGTCAGTGAACACTGAAGCTTTCTTT,CASSVGSVNTEAFF
-,TRBV15,TRBD2,TRBJ2-3,TGTGCCACCAGCATTGGGACTAGCGGGGTAGGGACAGATACGCAGTATTTT,CATSIGTSGVGTDTQYF
once,TRBV27,-,TRBJ2-7,TGTGCCAGCAGTGGGCAGGCATATGGCGAGCAGTACTTC,CASSGQAYGEQYF
-,TRBV28,-,TRBJ2-7,TGTGCCAGCAGCGGAGGGGGGGAACACGAGCAGTACTTC,CASSGGGEHEQYF
-,TRBV5-1,-,TRBJ1-2,TGCGCCAGCACCTCGGGAGGACTGTATGGCTACACCTTC,CASTSGGLYGYTF
-,TRBV7-9,-,TRBJ2-1,TGTGCCAGCTTACCACTGAGGGGTCGTGAGCAGTTCTTC,CASLPLRGREQFF
-,TRBV6-5,TRBD1,TRBJ1-2,TGTGCCAGCAGGGGACAGTCCTCGGGCTACACCTTC,CASRGQSSGYTF
-,TRBV6-2/TRBV6-3,TRBD1,TRBJ1-2,TGTGCCAGCAGTCGGACAGGGGTAAACTATGGCTACACCTTC,CASSRTGVNYGYTF
-,TRBV14,-,TRBJ2-7,TGTGCCAGCAGCCTCTCCGGACCTATGGGGCAGTACTTC,CASSLSGPMGQYF
once,TRBV10-3,-,TRBJ1-2,TGTGCCATCAGTGGACAAGGGGCACCTGACAGTCTCACCTTC,CAISGQGAPDSLTF
-,TRBV5-4,-,TRBJ1-1,TGTGCCAGCAGCTGGCGGGGGGGCGGTTCCATGAACACTGAAGCTTTCTTT,CASSWRGGGSMNTEAFF
few,TRBV2,-,TRBJ2-7,TGTGCCAGCAGATTAGACAGCGGAGGGACCTACGAGCAGTACTTC,CASRLDSGGTYEQYF
-,TRBV10-2,-,TRBJ2-6,TGCGCCAGCAGTGACAGGGGTGCCGGGGCCAACGTCCTGACTTTC,CASSDRGAGANVLTF
-,TRBV6-5,-,TRBJ1-6,TGTGCCAGCAGGCCCCAGGGGAACGGGGATTCACCCCTCCACTTT,CASRPQGNGDSPLHF
-,TRBV3-1/TRBV3-2,-,TRBJ2-2,TGTGCCAGCAGCCAAGAGTCCCAGACCGGGGAGCTGTTTTTT,CASSQESQTGELFF
-,TRBV9,TRBD1,TRBJ1-2,TGTGCCAGCACCTCGGGACAGACTATCTATGGCTACACCTTC,CASTSGQTIYGYTF
-,TRBV7-2,-,TRBJ1-1,TGTGCCAGCAGCTTAGTCGGAGGGGCCACTGAAGCTTTCTTT,CASSLVGGATEAFF
-,TRBV6-5,TRBD2,TRBJ2-7,TGTGCCAGCAGGCGGACTAGCGGGGGGGCCTACGAGCAGTACTTC,CASRRTSGGAYEQYF
-,TRBV20-1,-,TRBJ1-1,TGCAGTGCTAGAGAGAGGTCGGAATTCTTT,CSARERSEFF
-,TRBV11-1,-,TRBJ1-1,TGTGCCAGCAGCTTAGGAGTCAGCATGAACACTGAAGCTTTCTTT,CASSLGVSMNTEAFF
few,TRBV27,-,TRBJ2-2,TGTGCCACGGGGCGGTCGAACACCGGGGAGCTGTTTTTT,CATGRSNTGELFF
-,TRBV5-1,TRBD2,TRBJ2-1,TGCGCCAGCAGCTTAAGTAGCGGGGGGTTCCTCTACAATGAGCAGTTCTTC,CASSLSSGGFLYNEQFF
-,TRBV24-1,-,TRBJ2-3,TGTGCCACCAGAGGGGGGAAAAGCACAGATACGCAGTATTTT,CATRGGKSTDTQYF
-,TRBV6-6,-,TRBJ1-5,TGTGCCAGCAGTACGGGGTCGGGCAATCAGCCCCAGCATTTT,CASSTGSGNQPQHF
-,TRBV4-1,TRBD1,TRBJ1-5,TGCGCCAGCTCAGACCCGTCGACAGGGGATCAGCCCCAGCATTTT,CASSDPSTGDQPQHF
once,TRBV4-2,-,TRBJ1-5,TGTGCCAGCAGCACCTCACGGGGGTTTGATGGCAATCAGCCCCAGCATTTT,CASSTSRGFDGNQPQHF
-,TRBV5-6,-,TRBJ2-4,TGTGCCAGCAGCTGGGGGGTGGGGGCCGGGAACATTCAGTACTTC,CASSWGVGAGNIQYF
-,TRBV25-1,-,TRBJ1-2,TGTGCCAGCAGTGAATTGAGGGAGGGCGGTACGAGCTACACCTTC,CASSELREGGTSYTF
-,TRBV5-8,-,TRBJ2-2,TGTGCCAGCAGCTTGTGGGAGAAGGAGCTGTTTTTT,CASSLWEKELFF
-,TRBV6-6,-,TRBJ1-4,TGTGCCAGCAGTCCCCCGATTGAAAAACTGTTTTTT,CASSPPIEKLFF
once,TRBV19,-,TRBJ1-5,TGTGCCAGTAGTATAGGAGGGGGGTTTAGCAATCAGCCCCAGCATTTT,CASSIGGGFSNQPQHF
-,TRBV5-6,-,TRBJ1-2,TGTGCCAGCAGCGAGGACGGCCGCTATGGCTACACCTTC,CASSEDGRYGYTF
-,TRBV9,TRBD2,TRBJ2-3,TGTGCCAGCAGCGTAGGGCTAGCGGGAGGGTACACAGATACGCAGTATTTT,CASSVGLAGGYTDTQYF
few,TRBV15,-,TRBJ1-4,TGTGCCACCAGCAGAGAGAAGGGAACTACTAATGAAAAACTGTTTTTT,CATSREKGTTNEKLFF
few,TRBV7-9,TRBD2,TRBJ2-7,TGTGCCAGCAGCTTAGGAGGGACTAGAGGCGAGCAGTACTTC,CASSLGGTRGEQYF
-,TRBV5-4,-,TRBJ1-2,TGTGCCAGCAGCTTACGGACTAACTATGGCTACACCTTC,CASSLRTNYGYTF
-,TRBV10-3,-,TRBJ1-1,TGTGCCATCAATAAAGGTGCAGGGGAGATGAACACTGAAGCTTTCTTT,CAINKGAGEMNTEAFF
-,TRBV7-2,-,TRBJ2-3,TGTGCCAGCAGCTTATGGGCGTCAGATACGCAGTATTTT,CASSLWASDTQYF
-,TRBV5-1,-,TRBJ2-7,TGCGCCAGCAGCTTAGAGACACCCTACGAGCAGTACTTC,CASSLETPYEQYF
-,TRBV7-9,-,TRBJ2-7,TGTGCCAGCAGCCGGACTATCGACGAGCAGTACTTC,CASSRTIDEQYF
-,TRBV2,-,TRBJ2-3,TGTGCCAGCAAGACAGGAGATACGCAGTATTTT,CASKTGDTQYF
-,TRBV5-1,TRBD1,TRBJ2-3,TGCGCCAGCAGCCCGCAGGGACAGGGGGAGAGAGATACGCAGTATTTT,CASSPQGQGERDTQYF
-,TRBV5-4,-,TRBJ2-3,TGTGCCAGCAGCTCGCGAGGGGGAACCACAGATACGCAGTATTTT,CASSSRGGTTDTQYF
once,TRBV5-1,-,TRBJ1-2,TGCGCCAGCAGCCCAGACATTGGCGGGGATTATGGCTACACCTTC,CASSPDIGGDYGYTF
once,TRBV7-2,-,TRBJ2-7,TGTGCCAGCAGTTTTTCATCCGGCTCCTACGAGCAGTACTTC,CASSFSSGSYEQYF
-,TRBV9,TRBD2,TRBJ2-7,TGTGCCAGCAGCGTAGGACTAGCGGCCTACGAGCAGTACTTC,CASSVGLAAYEQYF
-,TRBV19,-,TRBJ1-1,TGTGCCAGTAGACAGGGCCACACTGAAGCTTTCTTT,CASRQGHTEAFF
-,TRBV27,TRBD1,TRBJ2-7,TGTGCCAGCAGTTCGACAGGGGAGGCCTACGAGCAGTACTTC,CASSSTGEAYEQYF